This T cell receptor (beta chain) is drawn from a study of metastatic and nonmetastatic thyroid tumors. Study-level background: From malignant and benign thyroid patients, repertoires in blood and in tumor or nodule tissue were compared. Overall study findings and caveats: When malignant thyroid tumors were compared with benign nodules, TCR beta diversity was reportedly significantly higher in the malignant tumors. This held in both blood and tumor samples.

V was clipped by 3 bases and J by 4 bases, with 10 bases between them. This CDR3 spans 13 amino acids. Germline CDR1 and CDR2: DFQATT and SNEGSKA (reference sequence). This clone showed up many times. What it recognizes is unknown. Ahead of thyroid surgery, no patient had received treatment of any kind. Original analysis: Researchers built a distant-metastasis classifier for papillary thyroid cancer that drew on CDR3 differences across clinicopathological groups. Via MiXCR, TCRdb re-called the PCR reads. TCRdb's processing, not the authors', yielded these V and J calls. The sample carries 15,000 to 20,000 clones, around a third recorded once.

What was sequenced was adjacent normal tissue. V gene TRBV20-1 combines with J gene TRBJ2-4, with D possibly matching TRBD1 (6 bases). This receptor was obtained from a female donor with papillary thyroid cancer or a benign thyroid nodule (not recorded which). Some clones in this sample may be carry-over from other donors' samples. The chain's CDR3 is CSASADSKNIQYF. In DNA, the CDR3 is TGCAGTGCTAGTGCGGACAGTAAAAACATTCAGTACTTC.